This TCR beta chain was captured in a study of T cells in Graves' hyperthyroidism and ophthalmopathy. Study observations and caveats: A model using 13 V-J features told ophthalmopathy apart from stable hyperthyroidism.

Details on this clonotype: The antigen is not known.

The CDR3 is made up of 13 amino acids. Germline CDR1 and CDR2: MNHNS and SASEGT. The V and J ends lost 6 bases and 8 bases respectively, with 15 bases between them. RNA transcripts were the template for amplifying TCR beta CDR3 regions. Initially, a first-round RT-PCR of the TCR CDR3 employed the HTBI primer set. Via MiXCR, TCRdb re-called the multiplex PCR reads, giving one row per CDR3 protein. The repertoire holds 490,000 or so distinct CDR3 sequences, with about 15% as singletons. The sample was blood. The rearrangement joins TRBV6-1 to TRBJ2-3, with a weak D call TRBD1 (5 bases). This receptor was taken from a woman in her thirties with Graves' ophthalmopathy. In nucleotides, the CDR3 is TGTGCCAGCAGACCAGGACAATCAAGTACGCAGTATTTT. This translates into CASRPGQSSTQYF.